This T cell receptor (beta chain) was identified during a study of vaccination effects on CD4 cells after COVID-19. Sequencing followed a ViraFEST assay step that expanded antigen-specific CD4+ T cells with viral peptide pools. The culture ran for roughly ten days before CD4+ T cells were isolated. Each participant was administered two doses of either the BNT162b2 or the mRNA-1273 vaccine. Method: immunoSEQ multiplex PCR; TCRdb's copy keeps in-frame clones and lacks some. Of more than 65,000 clones in the sample, roughly four fifths were seen once. CDR3 length equals 14 residues. Germline V gene lookup returns CDR1 LNHDA and CDR2 SQIVND (reference sequence). Trimming pared 4 bases from V and 7 bases from J, leaving 16 bases between. As concerns this clone: Its antigen is as yet unknown.

The clonotype originates from a human donor who received a COVID-19 vaccine. This specimen was CD4+ T cells from PBMCs cultured with HCoV-229E spike peptides, taken after COVID-19 vaccination. The chain employs TRBV19 and TRBJ1-1; weak D call: TRBD1 (5 bases). The CDR3 reads CASSNGRVFGEAFF. The CDR3, as DNA: TGTGCCAGTAGTAATGGCAGGGTATTTGGTGAAGCTTTCTTT.